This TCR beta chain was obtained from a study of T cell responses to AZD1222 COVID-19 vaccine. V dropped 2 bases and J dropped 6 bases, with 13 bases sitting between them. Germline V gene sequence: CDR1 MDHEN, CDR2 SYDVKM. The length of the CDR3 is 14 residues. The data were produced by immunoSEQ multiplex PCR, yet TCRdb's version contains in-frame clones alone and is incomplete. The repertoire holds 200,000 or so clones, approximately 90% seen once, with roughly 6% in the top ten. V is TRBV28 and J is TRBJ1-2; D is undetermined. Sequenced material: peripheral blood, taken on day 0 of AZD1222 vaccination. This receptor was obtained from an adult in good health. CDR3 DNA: TGTGCCAGCAGTTTAGGGGTTCGGACGGATGGCTACACCTTC. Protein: CASSLGVRTDGYTF.